Listed below are T cell receptor beta chains from one sample, sequenced in a study of blood T cell repertoires in COVID-19. Generated by immunoSEQ multiplex PCR, the TCRdb table keeps only in-frame clones and is missing some. Among roughly 75,000 clones, approximately 85% were seen once, and the ten largest hold 9.6%. Sample: peripheral blood. These receptors originate from a man aged 50-60 years with COVID-19, enrolled during active disease. Both conserved end residues are part of each CDR3. The D gene is left open where the match is weak. Only part of the rows carry a size: once, few, many, or a class if the clone is expanded.

cdr3_aa cdr3_nt d_call v_call clone_size j_call
CASSRTSVYNEQFF TGTGCCAGCAGCCGGACTAGCGTATACAATGAGCAGTTCTTC TRBD2 TRBV3-1/TRBV3-2 NA TRBJ2-1
CASSSRTTRFEAFF TGCGCCAGCAGCAGCCGGACAACTCGCTTTGAAGCTTTCTTT NA TRBV4-1 few TRBJ1-1
CASRGERPVGNQPQHF TGTGCTAGTAGAGGCGAGCGGCCCGTGGGAAATCAGCCCCAGCATTTT NA TRBV19 few TRBJ1-5
CATLGTAYGYTF TGTGCCACCCTGGGGACAGCCTATGGCTACACCTTC TRBD1 TRBV19 NA TRBJ1-2
CASRHIAGGPEQYF TGCGCCAGCAGGCATATAGCGGGAGGCCCTGAGCAGTACTTC TRBD2 TRBV5-1 NA TRBJ2-7
CASSEARQGKKLFF TGTGCCAGCAGTGAAGCCCGACAGGGGAAAAAACTGTTTTTT TRBD1 TRBV6-1 NA TRBJ1-4
CASSYAPNRGITEAFF TGTGCCAGCAGTTACGCCCCTAACAGGGGAATCACTGAAGCTTTCTTT TRBD1 TRBV6-5 NA TRBJ1-1
CAWSPRDTEAFF TGTGCCTGGAGTCCCAGGGACACTGAAGCTTTCTTT NA TRBV30 NA TRBJ1-1
CATSDRKRGGYTGELFF TGTGCCACCAGTGACAGAAAACGAGGAGGGTACACCGGGGAGCTGTTTTTT NA TRBV24-1 NA TRBJ2-2
CATSRGVPPNTGELFF TGTGCCACCAGCAGAGGCGTGCCCCCGAACACCGGGGAGCTGTTTTTT NA TRBV15 NA TRBJ2-2
CASSQINRSGSGNTIYF TGTGCCAGCAGCCAAATCAACAGATCTGGCTCTGGAAACACCATATATTTT NA TRBV3-1/TRBV3-2 few TRBJ1-3
CAVDRRGTSYEQYF TGTGCCGTGGATAGGCGAGGTACATCCTACGAGCAGTACTTC NA TRBV2 few TRBJ2-7